The T cell receptor beta chain under discussion was sequenced for a study of blood T cell repertoires in COVID-19. Here immunoSEQ multiplex PCR was the method, and the copy in TCRdb shows in-frame clones only, minus some. The sample lists 95,000 to 150,000 clones; 85% were seen once. V shed 0 bases and J shed 0 bases, with 11 bases lying between them. Germline assignment: CDR1 SGHAT and CDR2 FQNNGV. The length of the CDR3 is 16 residues. The specimen sequenced was peripheral blood. The J gene is TRBJ1-1, the V gene TRBV11-2; perhaps TRBD1 as D (5 bases). This clonotype originated in a woman older than 75 with acute or convalescent COVID-19. The CDR3 sequence is CASSLDWGTLNTEAFF. The CDR3 coding sequence is TGTGCCAGCAGCTTAGATTGGGGGACTCTGAACACTGAAGCTTTCTTT.